Listed below are T cell receptor beta chains from one sample, sequenced in a study of radiotherapy plus CTLA-4 blockade in lung cancer. Sequenced by immunoSEQ multiplex PCR; TCRdb stores in-frame clones only, minus some. Here the sample spans around 70,000 clones, over 75% being singletons. Source: peripheral blood, taken from a patient treated with radiotherapy plus ipilimumab. The receptors stem from a human donor with non-small cell lung cancer who had a partial response to radiotherapy plus ipilimumab. The CDR3 runs from the conserved cysteine through the conserved F or W. The D gene is left open where the match is weak. A clone size is listed for some rows: how often the clone was seen (once, few, many), or a class if it is expanded.

NA,TRBJ2-3,TRBV2,NA,CASSEALASDTQYF,TGTGCCAGCAGTGAAGCCCTAGCGTCAGATACGCAGTATTTT
NA,TRBJ2-7,TRBV18,once,CASSPVGRSYEQYF,TGTGCCAGCTCACCCGTAGGCCGGAGCTACGAGCAGTACTTC
TRBD1,TRBJ1-4,TRBV2,NA,CASSEGWRGQGNEKLFF,TGTGCCAGCAGTGAAGGTTGGCGGGGACAGGGTAATGAAAAACTGTTTTTT
NA,TRBJ1-1,TRBV27,NA,CASSLLQGFTEAFF,TGTGCCAGCAGTTTACTCCAGGGCTTCACTGAAGCTTTCTTT
NA,TRBJ2-7,TRBV5-6,NA,CASSLAGLAGEQYF,TGTGCCAGCAGCTTGGCCGGGTTAGCAGGGGAGCAGTACTTC
NA,TRBJ2-7,TRBV14,few,CASSQGSEQYF,TGTGCCAGCAGCCAAGGTAGCGAGCAGTACTTC
NA,TRBJ2-5,TRBV5-1,once,CASSWGGQGSRETQYF,TGCGCCAGCAGCTGGGGGGGCCAGGGGTCGAGGGAGACCCAGTACTTC
NA,TRBJ1-1,TRBV25-1,NA,CASSEYEDRLNTEAFF,TGTGCCAGCAGTGAATATGAGGACAGATTGAACACTGAAGCTTTCTTT
NA,TRBJ2-1,TRBV6-1,once,CASSEEFQRTSEQFF,TGTGCCAGCAGTGAAGAATTCCAACGTACAAGTGAGCAGTTCTTC
NA,TRBJ2-1,TRBV11-1,NA,CASSSPFKGGTYNEQFF,TGTGCCAGCAGCTCCCCCTTTAAAGGGGGTACCTACAATGAGCAGTTCTTC
TRBD1,TRBJ2-7,TRBV5-1,NA,CASSLAPGGAYEQYF,TGCGCCAGCAGCTTGGCGCCAGGGGGCGCTTACGAGCAGTACTTC
NA,TRBJ1-3,TRBV10-3,few,CAISDGGGNGNTIYF,TGTGCCATCAGTGATGGGGGGGGAAACGGAAACACCATATATTTT
NA,TRBJ1-5,TRBV19,once,CASKRQNVNQPQHF,TGTGCCAGTAAAAGACAGAATGTTAATCAGCCCCAGCATTTT
TRBD1,TRBJ2-7,TRBV28,NA,CASTHGQGSNEQYF,TGTGCCAGCACCCACGGACAGGGCTCGAACGAGCAGTACTTC
TRBD1,TRBJ1-4,TRBV2,few,CASSRTGRREKLFF,TGTGCCAGCAGTAGGACAGGGCGCAGGGAAAAACTGTTTTTT
TRBD1,TRBJ2-6,TRBV11-2,NA,CASSDGQGRANVLTF,TGTGCCAGCAGCGATGGACAGGGGAGGGCCAACGTCCTGACTTTC
TRBD1,TRBJ2-5,TRBV7-3,NA,CASSLFPGQGGETQYF,TGTGCCAGCAGCTTATTCCCGGGACAGGGGGGAGAGACCCAGTACTTC
NA,TRBJ1-4,TRBV14,NA,CASSHRERREKLFF,TGTGCCAGCAGCCACCGGGAGAGGAGGGAAAAACTGTTTTTT
NA,TRBJ2-7,TRBV25-1,NA,CASPISRNYEQYF,TGTGCCAGCCCGATTAGCAGAAACTACGAGCAGTACTTC
TRBD2,TRBJ2-1,TRBV11-2,NA,CASSSWTSGFNEQFF,TGTGCCAGCAGCTCTTGGACTAGCGGGTTCAATGAGCAGTTCTTC
TRBD1,TRBJ2-7,TRBV7-3,NA,CASSLTGQGAHEQYF,TGTGCCAGCAGCTTAACTGGACAGGGGGCCCACGAGCAGTACTTC
TRBD1,TRBJ2-7,TRBV7-9,NA,CASSLVEQGDYEQYF,TGTGCCAGCAGCTTAGTAGAGCAGGGGGACTACGAGCAGTACTTC
TRBD2,TRBJ2-7,TRBV18,few,CASSDLTSIHEQYF,TGTGCCAGCTCGGACCTGACTAGCATCCACGAGCAGTACTTC
NA,TRBJ2-2,TRBV14,NA,CASSRPGARLGGELFF,TGTGCCAGCAGCCGCCCGGGAGCTCGGTTAGGCGGGGAGCTGTTTTTT
NA,TRBJ2-1,TRBV19,NA,CASSRSGGPYNEQFF,TGTGCCAGTTCCCGAAGTGGAGGGCCCTACAATGAGCAGTTCTTC
NA,TRBJ2-2,TRBV18,NA,CASSSRGANTGELFF,TGTGCCAGCTCAAGTCGGGGGGCCAACACCGGGGAGCTGTTTTTT
NA,TRBJ2-6,TRBV29-1,NA,CSVRGRGGATGANVLTF,TGCAGCGTCCGGGGGCGAGGGGGGGCCACTGGGGCCAACGTCCTGACTTTC
NA,TRBJ1-5,TRBV11-2,NA,CASSLNRGNQPQHF,TGTGCCAGCAGCTTAAACAGGGGCAATCAGCCCCAGCATTTT
NA,TRBJ2-1,TRBV6-5,once,CASSYTGVALYEQFF,TGTGCCAGCAGTTACACGGGAGTAGCCCTCTATGAGCAGTTCTTC
TRBD2,TRBJ2-3,TRBV28,NA,CASSPSGHSYTQYF,TGTGCCAGCAGTCCTAGCGGGCACAGTTATACGCAGTATTTT
NA,TRBJ2-3,TRBV5-1,few,CASSSGTGVYTQYF,TGCGCCAGCAGCTCGGGGACTGGGGTTTATACGCAGTATTTT
NA,TRBJ2-1,TRBV19,NA,CASSPQQGESYNEQFF,TGTGCCAGTAGTCCCCAGCAGGGCGAGTCCTACAATGAGCAGTTCTTC
NA,TRBJ2-3,TRBV6-4,NA,CASSDGLYTDTQYF,TGTGCCAGCAGTGATGGACTATACACAGATACGCAGTATTTT
NA,TRBJ2-6,TRBV2,NA,CASSSGYSGANVLTF,TGTGCCAGCAGCTCAGGGTACTCTGGGGCCAACGTCCTGACTTTC
NA,TRBJ1-3,TRBV4-1,NA,CASSQERGGGNTIYF,TGCGCCAGCAGCCAAGAGCGGGGGGGTGGAAACACCATATATTTT
NA,TRBJ2-7,TRBV15,once,CATSRELDHEQYF,TGTGCCACCAGCAGAGAATTAGATCACGAGCAGTACTTC
TRBD2,TRBJ2-7,TRBV6-1,NA,CASSSGTSWYYEQYF,TGTGCCAGCAGCTCCGGGACTAGCTGGTACTACGAGCAGTACTTC
TRBD2,TRBJ2-1,TRBV5-1,NA,CASSLGTSGRDEQFF,TGCGCCAGCAGCCTCGGGACTAGCGGGAGAGATGAGCAGTTCTTC
NA,TRBJ1-2,TRBV5-5,NA,CASSLTETTYGYTF,TGTGCCAGCAGCTTGACAGAGACGACCTATGGCTACACCTTC